The 32 T cell receptor beta chains in this list originate from one sample, sequenced in a study of cytomegalovirus exposure and HLA in healthy donors. PCR was performed using 60 Vbeta and 13 Jbeta primers. The assay was immunoSEQ multiplex PCR, and TCRdb's table has in-frame clones only and misses some. The sample has over 90,000 clones, around 65% seen once. Sequencing was carried out using PBMCs. Source of these receptors: a woman aged 45 to 65 in good health and CMV-seronegative.

This clone was detected once. The chain combines TRBV14 with TRBJ2-3, with 11 nucleotides matching TRBD2. CDR3 length equals 16 residues. Germline V gene sequence: CDR1 SGHDN, CDR2 FVKESK. The V and J ends lost 2 bases and 3 bases, in that order; junction bases with no gene match: 4. The CDR3 DNA reads TGTGCCAGCAGCCAAATACGACTAGCGGGAACAGATACGCAGTATTTT. The encoded protein is CASSQIRLAGTDTQYF.

The CDR3 DNA is TGTGCCAGTAGTATGCGGCCCCAAGAGACCCAGTACTTC. Its protein is CASSMRPQETQYF. This chain links TRBV19 with TRBJ2-5; D is undetermined. V lost 3 bases and J lost 1, with 6 bases in between. CDR1 is LNHDA and CDR2 is SQIVND in the germline V gene (reference sequence). The CDR3 extends over 13 amino acids.

This chain links TRBV18 with TRBJ1-5; no clear D gene. CDR3 length: 12 amino acids. Germline V CDR1 and CDR2: KGHSH, LQKENI. Trimming removed 5 bases from V and 6 bases from J, with 8 bases in between. In nucleotides, the CDR3 is TGTGCCAGCTCAAGCGTGGGTCAGCCCCAGCATTTT. Amino acid sequence: CASSSVGQPQHF.

V usage is TRBV6-1 and J usage is TRBJ2-2; tentatively, D is TRBD2 (6 bases). Germline V CDR1 and CDR2: MNHNS, SASEGT. V lost 4 bases and J 7 bases, leaving 10 bases between the germline ends. CDR3 size: 13 residues. CDR3 protein: CASSAGSGGELFF. CDR3 DNA sequence: TGTGCCAGCAGTGCCGGGAGTGGCGGGGAGCTGTTTTTT.

This chain links TRBV11-2 with TRBJ2-7, with no clear D. The CDR3 runs 12 residues. Germline V gives CDR1 SGHAT, CDR2 FQNNGV. V lost 4 bases and J lost 6, with 10 bases in between. Here the CDR3 reads CASSSSTFEQYF. Written as DNA, the CDR3 is TGTGCCAGCAGCTCCTCTACCTTCGAGCAGTACTTC.

This chain links TRBV9 with TRBJ2-1, with 11 nucleotides matching TRBD2. This CDR3 comprises 15 residues. Trimming at V came to 5 bases and at J to 9 bases, leaving 10 bases not matched to a gene. Germline V CDR1 and CDR2: SGDLS, YYNGEE. CDR3 residues: CASSHSSGRPLEQFF. The CDR3 nucleotides read TGTGCCAGCAGTCATTCTAGCGGGAGGCCCCTTGAGCAGTTCTTC.

The sample holds one count of this clone. V and J are TRBV5-5 and TRBJ1-6; the D gene is possibly TRBD1 (6 bases). CDR1 SGHKS and CDR2 YYEKEE come from the germline V gene (reference sequence). V lost 4 bases, J lost 7 bases, and 18 bases lay in between. The CDR3 is 16 residues long. The CDR3 sequence: CASSPGGLGDNSPLHF. CDR3 bases: TGTGCCAGCAGCCCCGGGGGGCTGGGGGACAATTCACCCCTCCACTTT.

This clone was recorded only once. The genes are TRBV7-9 and TRBJ1-2, with 7 nucleotides matching TRBD1. The germline V gene has CDR1 SEHNR and CDR2 FQNEAQ (reference sequence). V was clipped by 1 base and J by 4 bases; unmatched bases: 3. The CDR3 extends over 14 amino acids. The CDR3 DNA sequence: TGTGCCAGCAGCTTAGAGACAGGGAGCTATGGCTACACCTTC. Amino acids: CASSLETGSYGYTF.

The gene calls are TRBV10-3 and TRBJ1-2; 7 bases align to TRBD1. The CDR3 sequence is 19 residues long. Trimming at V came to 6 bases and at J to 1 base, leaving 20 bases not matched to a gene. The germline gives CDR1 ENHRY, CDR2 SYGVKD. This CDR3 is CAISQTRLDGGQNNYGYTF. As DNA, the CDR3 is TGTGCCATCAGCCAAACCAGACTGGATGGGGGACAGAATAACTATGGCTACACCTTC.

This clone was counted between two and nine times. This chain links TRBV28 with TRBJ2-3; 9 nucleotides agree with TRBD2. V dropped 1 base and J dropped 0; count of bases not matched to a gene: 14. Germline values: CDR1 MDHEN, CDR2 SYDVKM. The CDR3 is made up of 20 amino acids. The CDR3 reads CASSLFGGGRALYSTDTQYF. CDR3 in DNA: TGTGCCAGCAGTTTATTCGGAGGCGGGAGGGCACTTTATAGCACAGATACGCAGTATTTT.

V and J are TRBV9 and TRBJ2-7; maybe TRBD2 (7 bases). V lost 0 bases and J 2 bases, leaving 18 bases between the germline ends. CDR3 length: 17 amino acids. The germline V gene encodes CDR1 SGDLS and CDR2 YYNGEE. In nucleotides, the CDR3 is TGTGCCAGCAGCGTAGGTACGGGGGGCGGCAACACCTACGAGCAGTACTTC. It codes for CASSVGTGGGNTYEQYF.

The J gene is TRBJ2-5, the V gene TRBV29-1; no definite D call. From germline, CDR1 is SQVTM and CDR2 ANQGSEA. V lost 4 bases to trimming and J lost 0 bases, with 3 bases between them. This CDR3 comprises 11 residues. The CDR3: CSVGDQETQYF. The CDR3, as DNA: TGCAGCGTTGGAGACCAAGAGACCCAGTACTTC.

This chain joins TRBV30 and TRBJ1-2, with TRBD1 matching over 7 bases. Per germline, CDR1 GTSNPN and CDR2 SVGIG (reference sequence). The CDR3 is made up of 11 amino acids. V shed 8 bases, J shed 1 base, and the junction held 1 base outside the gene matches. This CDR3 reads CAGDSNYGYTF. The DNA for the CDR3 is TGTGCCGGGGACAGTAACTATGGCTACACCTTC.

This clone appeared once. The chain employs TRBV9 and TRBJ2-3; D is perhaps TRBD2 (6 bases). Trimming cost V 0 bases and J 0 bases, with 8 bases left between them. CDR3 length: 15 amino acids. Germline values: CDR1 SGDLS, CDR2 YYNGEE. The CDR3 loop is CASSVGAGSTDTQYF. The CDR3 coding sequence is TGTGCCAGCAGCGTAGGGGCGGGGAGCACAGATACGCAGTATTTT. Supplemented by reference TRBV9 and TRBJ2-3, the full variable domain reads DSGVTQTPKHLITATGQRVTLRCSPRSGDLSVYWYQQSLDQGLQFLIQYYNGEERAKGNILERFSAQQFPDLHSELNLSSLELGDSALYFCASSVGAGSTDTQYFGPGTRLTVL.

The chain uses TRBV18 and TRBJ2-1; D is unclear. The CDR3 is 13 amino acids. V was pared by 0 bases and J by 6 bases, with 6 bases between. Germline V gene sequence: CDR1 KGHSH, CDR2 LQKENI. CDR3 protein: CASSPPLSNEQFF. The CDR3 DNA follows: TGTGCCAGCTCACCACCCCTGAGCAATGAGCAGTTCTTC.

The chain joins TRBV5-8 to TRBJ1-4; TRBD1 matches at 8 bases. Germline CDR1 reads SGHTS; CDR2 reads YDEGEE. V lost 4 bases and J lost 7; bases outside the gene matches: 12. This CDR3 spans 16 amino acids. The CDR3 sequence: CASSPRETGESEKLFF. DNA for the CDR3: TGTGCCAGCAGCCCCCGCGAGACAGGGGAGAGTGAAAAACTGTTTTTT. Drawing the rest from reference TRBV5-8 and TRBJ1-4, the complete variable domain is EAGVTQSPTHLIKTRGQQATLRCSPISGHTSVYWYQQALGLGLQFLLWYDEGEERNRGNFPPRFSGRQFPNYSSELNVNALELEDSALYLCASSPRETGESEKLFFGSGTQLSVL.

The chain is built from TRBV10-3 and TRBJ2-7; weak D call: TRBD2 (5 bases). CDR3 length equals 13 residues. Germline V CDR1 and CDR2: ENHRY, SYGVKD. The germline V and J ends were trimmed by 5 bases and 4 bases, with 12 bases remaining between them. CDR3 loop: CAISPGKPYEQYF. The CDR3 region has the DNA TGTGCCATCAGTCCGGGAAAGCCTTACGAGCAGTACTTC.

This clone appeared a few times. The genes are TRBV15 and TRBJ2-7; no firm D call. Trimming removed 0 bases from V and 2 bases from J, with 11 bases in between. CDR1 LNHNV and CDR2 YYDKDF come from the germline V gene (reference sequence). This CDR3 has 15 residues. CDR3 in amino acids: CATSRDSHSPYEQYF. DNA of the CDR3: TGTGCCACCAGCAGAGACAGTCACAGCCCCTACGAGCAGTACTTC.

This clone was observed a handful of times. The genes are TRBV28 and TRBJ2-7; 13 nucleotides match TRBD2. After removal of 6 bases from V and 4 bases from J, the junction contained 3 bases not matched to a gene. Germline V gene lookup returns CDR1 MDHEN and CDR2 SYDVKM. The CDR3 length is 14 residues. In DNA form, the CDR3 reads TGTGCCAGCAGGGGGGGACTAGCGGGGTACGAGCAGTACTTC. Amino acids: CASRGGLAGYEQYF.

This chain joins TRBV28 and TRBJ1-1, with D uncertain. The CDR3 loop spans 14 amino acids. Trimming removed 7 bases at V and 1 base at J, with 13 bases between. In germline, CDR1 is MDHEN, CDR2 SYDVKM. DNA of the CDR3: TGTGCCAGCACCCCCGGCGGGCAGAACACTGAAGCTTTCTTT. Translation gives CASTPGGQNTEAFF. Full variable domain (missing parts from reference TRBV28 and TRBJ1-1): DVKVTQSSRYLVKRTGEKVFLECVQDMDHENMFWYRQDPGLGLRLIYFSYDVKMKEKGDIPEGYSVSREKKERFSLILESASTNQTSMYLCASTPGGQNTEAFFGQGTRLTVV.

This chain joins TRBV19 and TRBJ2-1; 7 bases agree with TRBD1. Trimming cost V 9 bases and J 3 bases; bases outside gene matches: 11. The CDR3 runs 15 residues. CDR1 and CDR2 (germline): LNHDA, SQIVND (reference sequence). The CDR3 is CASRQGEVYYNEQFF. The CDR3 coding sequence is TGTGCCAGCAGACAGGGAGAGGTTTACTACAATGAGCAGTTCTTC.

This clone appeared a single time. The chain joins TRBV28 to TRBJ1-1, with 9 bases fitting TRBD1. CDR3 length equals 15 residues. CDR1 is MDHEN and CDR2 is SYDVKM in the germline V gene. With V trimmed by 2 bases and J by 9 bases, 10 bases remained unmatched. The chain's CDR3 is CASSLPGDRAVKAFF. CDR3 coding DNA: TGTGCCAGCAGTTTACCGGGGGACAGGGCCGTCAAAGCTTTCTTT.

The chain combines TRBV2 with TRBJ2-1; 10 bases line up with TRBD2. Germline assignment: CDR1 SNHLY and CDR2 FYNNEI. This CDR3 has 15 residues. Germline trimming cut 4 bases from V and 7 bases from J; bases unmatched to any gene: 7. CDR3 nucleotides: TGTGCCAGCAGTGCCGTAGCGGGGGGTATGAATGAGCAGTTCTTC. Translating gives CASSAVAGGMNEQFF.

The chain recombines TRBV30 with TRBJ2-7; 8 bases are a match to TRBD1. J lost 2 bases, V lost 0 bases, and 9 bases had no gene match. There are 16 residues in the CDR3. CDR1 GTSNPN and CDR2 SVGIG come from the germline V gene (reference sequence). CDR3 nucleotides: TGTGCCTGGAGTGTACTGGGGCAGGGGGCGGCCTACGAGCAGTACTTC. Translated, it gives CAWSVLGQGAAYEQYF. Using reference TRBV30 and TRBJ2-7 for the parts outside the CDR3, the full variable domain is SQTIHQWPATLVQPVGSPLSLECTVEGTSNPNLYWYRQAAGRGLQLLFYSVGIGQISSEVPQNLSASRPQDRQFILSSKKLLLSDSGFYLCAWSVLGQGAAYEQYFGPGTRLTVT.

This clone has only a few counts. The J gene is TRBJ2-5, the V gene TRBV2; TRBD1 might be the D (5 bases). The length of the CDR3 is 15 residues. With 7 bases removed from V and 4 bases from J, the gap between germline ends came to 19 bases. The germline V gene has CDR1 SNHLY and CDR2 FYNNEI. The CDR3 DNA follows: TGTGCCAGCACTTCCAGGGCGAATGTCGGAGAGACCCAGTACTTC. Amino acid sequence: CASTSRANVGETQYF.

This clone was seen a single time. The gene calls are TRBV6-5 and TRBJ2-7; tentatively, D is TRBD1 (6 bases). Germline CDR1 reads MNHEY; CDR2 reads SVGAGI. Trimming stripped 5 bases from V and 6 bases from J, with 14 bases between. This CDR3 contains 13 residues. The CDR3 loop reads CASSRLSGAEQYF. The CDR3 region has the DNA TGTGCCAGCAGTCGTTTATCAGGGGCCGAGCAGTACTTC.

J is TRBJ1-2 and V is TRBV28; D perhaps matches TRBD1 (5 bases). Per germline, CDR1 MDHEN and CDR2 SYDVKM. The CDR3 is made up of 13 amino acids. Trimming took off 7 bases at V and 8 bases at J, with 17 bases between the two ends. The CDR3: CASTSGGFRGYTF. CDR3 DNA sequence: TGTGCCAGCACGAGTGGGGGGTTTCGGGGCTACACCTTC.

The chain uses TRBV6-1 and TRBJ2-1, with no clear D. CDR1 is MNHNS, CDR2 SASEGT, per germline. This CDR3 comprises 14 residues. The V end lost 1 base, the J end lost 4 bases, and 8 bases lay between the germline ends. CDR3 sequence (DNA): TGTGCCAGCAGTGAAGGGGCTGGTTACAATGAGCAGTTCTTC. Translated, it gives CASSEGAGYNEQFF.

V and J are TRBV29-1 and TRBJ2-1, with 7 bases matching TRBD2. CDR1 is SQVTM and CDR2 is ANQGSEA in the germline V gene. V shed 4 bases and J 10 bases; nucleotides not matched to a gene: 16. CDR3 length: 15 residues. The CDR3: CSVGSFWGRVYEQFF. For the CDR3, the DNA is TGCAGCGTTGGTTCTTTCTGGGGGAGGGTTTACGAGCAGTTCTTC.

This clone was observed a handful of times. The genes are TRBV27 and TRBJ1-2, with 8 bases that match TRBD1. Trimming removed 2 bases from V and 8 bases from J; junction bases left unmatched: 4. This CDR3 is 13 amino acids long. The germline CDR1 and CDR2 sequences are MNHEY and SMNVEV (reference sequence). The CDR3 sequence: CASSLTGGGGYTF. The DNA for the CDR3 is TGTGCCAGCAGTTTAACAGGGGGAGGAGGCTACACCTTC.

V gene TRBV19 combines with J gene TRBJ2-5; the D is unclear. Germline values: CDR1 LNHDA, CDR2 SQIVND (reference sequence). V dropped 5 bases and J dropped 7 bases, with 17 bases sitting between them. This CDR3 contains 14 residues. CDR3 residues: CASSPPAGPGTQYF. DNA of the CDR3: TGTGCCAGTAGTCCCCCGGCAGGTCCCGGGACCCAGTACTTC.

This clone was detected once. J is TRBJ1-3 and V is TRBV6-5; possible D gene TRBD1, 6 bases. The CDR3 covers 14 residues. Germline CDR1 is MNHEY and CDR2 is SVGAGI. The germline V and J ends were trimmed by 2 bases and 2 bases, with 7 bases remaining between them. CDR3 region: CASSYAGAGNTIYF. For the CDR3, the DNA is TGTGCCAGCAGTTACGCAGGGGCTGGAAACACCATATATTTT.